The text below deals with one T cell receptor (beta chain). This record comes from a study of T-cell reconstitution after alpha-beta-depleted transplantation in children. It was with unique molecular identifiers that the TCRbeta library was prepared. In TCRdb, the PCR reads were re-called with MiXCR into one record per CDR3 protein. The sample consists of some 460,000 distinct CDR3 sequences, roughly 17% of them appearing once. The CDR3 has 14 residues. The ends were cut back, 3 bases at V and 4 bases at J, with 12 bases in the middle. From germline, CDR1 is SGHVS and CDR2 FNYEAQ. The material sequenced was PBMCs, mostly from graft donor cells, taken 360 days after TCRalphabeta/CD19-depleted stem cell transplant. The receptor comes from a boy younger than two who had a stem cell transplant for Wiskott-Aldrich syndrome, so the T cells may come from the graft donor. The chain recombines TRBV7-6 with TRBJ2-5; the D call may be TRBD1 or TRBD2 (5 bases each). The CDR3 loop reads CASSLAWGSETQYF. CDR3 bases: TGTGCCAGCAGCTTGGCTTGGGGGTCAGAGACCCAGTACTTC.